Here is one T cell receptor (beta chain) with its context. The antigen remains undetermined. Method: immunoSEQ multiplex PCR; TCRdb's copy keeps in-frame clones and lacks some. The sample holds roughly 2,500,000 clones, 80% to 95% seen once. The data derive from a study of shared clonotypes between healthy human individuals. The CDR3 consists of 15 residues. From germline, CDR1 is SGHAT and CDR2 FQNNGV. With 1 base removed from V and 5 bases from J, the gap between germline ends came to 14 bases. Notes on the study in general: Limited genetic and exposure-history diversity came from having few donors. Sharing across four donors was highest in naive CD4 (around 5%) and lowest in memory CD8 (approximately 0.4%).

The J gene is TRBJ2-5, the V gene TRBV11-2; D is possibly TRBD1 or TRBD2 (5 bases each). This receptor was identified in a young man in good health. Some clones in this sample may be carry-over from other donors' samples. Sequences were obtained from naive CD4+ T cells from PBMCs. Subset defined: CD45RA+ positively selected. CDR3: CASSLVGGGRETQYF. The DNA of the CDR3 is TGTGCCAGCAGCTTAGTTGGGGGTGGACGGGAGACCCAGTACTTC.